This T cell receptor beta chain is drawn from a study of T cells in narcolepsy. Study-level findings and limits: HCRT-specific and TRIB2-specific autoreactive clonotypes appeared among same-patient CSF and blood CD4+ clonotypes. Reportedly, autoreactive clonotypes were serially detected in patients' blood but not controls'.

This clone was detected a few times. What it binds is unknown. Looked up from germline, CDR1 is LGHNA and CDR2 is YSLEER. V was cut by 2 bases and J by 5 bases, with 12 bases left in between. The length of the CDR3 is 15 residues. The repertoire was sequenced with immunoSEQ multiplex PCR; TCRdb's copy has only in-frame clones and lacks some. In the table there are 25,000 to 30,000 clones, roughly four fifths of which are singletons. This receptor was identified in a human donor in good health. The genes are TRBV4-3 and TRBJ1-4; D remains unclear. Specimen: memory (CD45RA-) CD4+ T cells from blood. The CDR3 DNA sequence: TGCGCCAGCAGCCAAACAGCAAGCCGAAATGAAAAACTGTTTTTT. As protein: CASSQTASRNEKLFF.